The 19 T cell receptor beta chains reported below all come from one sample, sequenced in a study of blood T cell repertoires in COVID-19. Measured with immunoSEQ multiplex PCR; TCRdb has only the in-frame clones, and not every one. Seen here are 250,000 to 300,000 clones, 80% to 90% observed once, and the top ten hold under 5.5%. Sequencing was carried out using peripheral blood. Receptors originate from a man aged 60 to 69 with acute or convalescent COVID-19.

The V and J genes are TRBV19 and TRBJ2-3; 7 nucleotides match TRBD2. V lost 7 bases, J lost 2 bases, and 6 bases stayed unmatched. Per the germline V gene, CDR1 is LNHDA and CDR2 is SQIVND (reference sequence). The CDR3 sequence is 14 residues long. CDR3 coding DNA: TGTGCCAGTACGGGAGGACGGACCACAGATACGCAGTATTTT. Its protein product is CASTGGRTTDTQYF.

The CDR3 reads CASSYGDRADTF. The CDR3 region has the DNA TGTGCCAGCAGTTACGGGGACAGGGCTGACACCTTC. J is TRBJ1-2 and V is TRBV6-6; 9 nucleotides line up with TRBD1. The CDR3 loop spans 12 amino acids. From germline, CDR1 is MNHNY and CDR2 SVGAGI (reference sequence). V lost 2 bases to trimming and J lost 12 bases; unmatched junction nucleotides: 4.

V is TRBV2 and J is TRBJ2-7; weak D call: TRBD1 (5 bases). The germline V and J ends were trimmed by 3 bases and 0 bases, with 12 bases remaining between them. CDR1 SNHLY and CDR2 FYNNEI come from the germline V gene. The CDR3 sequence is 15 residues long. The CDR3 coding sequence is TGTGCCAGCAGTGATCCGGACACCATCTCCTACGAGCAGTACTTC. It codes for CASSDPDTISYEQYF.

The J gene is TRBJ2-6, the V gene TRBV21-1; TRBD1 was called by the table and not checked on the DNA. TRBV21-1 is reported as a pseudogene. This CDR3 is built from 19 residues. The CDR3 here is CASSTRTGEIGSGANVLTF. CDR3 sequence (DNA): TGTGCCAGCAGCACACGGACAGGGGAGATAGGTAGTGGGGCCAACGTCCTGACTTTC.

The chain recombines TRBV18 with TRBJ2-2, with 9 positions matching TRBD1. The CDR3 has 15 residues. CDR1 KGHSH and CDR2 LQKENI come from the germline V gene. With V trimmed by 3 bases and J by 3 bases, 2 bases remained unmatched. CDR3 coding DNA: TGTGCCAGCTCACCCTACAGGGGGCACACCGGGGAGCTGTTTTTT. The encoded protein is CASSPYRGHTGELFF. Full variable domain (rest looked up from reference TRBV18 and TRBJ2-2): NAGVMQNPRHLVRRRGQEARLRCSPMKGHSHVYWYRQLPEEGLKFMVYLQKENIIDESGMPKERFSAEFPKEGPSILRIQQVVRGDSAAYFCASSPYRGHTGELFFGEGSRLTVL.

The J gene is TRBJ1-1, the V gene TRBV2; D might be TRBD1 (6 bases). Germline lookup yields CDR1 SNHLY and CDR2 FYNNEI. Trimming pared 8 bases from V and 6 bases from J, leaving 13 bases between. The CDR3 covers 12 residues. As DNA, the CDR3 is TGTGCCAGCGCTGGAGGGGGGGCTGAAGCTTTCTTT. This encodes CASAGGGAEAFF.

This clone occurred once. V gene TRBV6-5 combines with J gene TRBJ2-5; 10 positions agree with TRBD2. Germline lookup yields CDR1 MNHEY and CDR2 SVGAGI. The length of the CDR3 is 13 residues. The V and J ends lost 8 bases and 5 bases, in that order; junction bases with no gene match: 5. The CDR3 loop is CASVAGGRETQYF. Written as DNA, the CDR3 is TGTGCCAGCGTAGCGGGGGGCAGGGAGACCCAGTACTTC.

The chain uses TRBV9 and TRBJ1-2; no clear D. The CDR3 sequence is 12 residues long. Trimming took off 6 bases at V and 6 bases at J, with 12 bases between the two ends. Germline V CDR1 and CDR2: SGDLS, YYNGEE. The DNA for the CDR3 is TGTGCCAGCAAGGCGGGTGTTCATGGCTACACCTTC. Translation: CASKAGVHGYTF.

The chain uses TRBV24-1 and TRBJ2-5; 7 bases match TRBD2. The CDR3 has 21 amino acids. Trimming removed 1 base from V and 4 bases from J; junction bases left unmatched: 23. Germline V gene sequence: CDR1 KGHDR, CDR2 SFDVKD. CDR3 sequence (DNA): TGTGCCACCAGTGATTTATTCCCTCCTCCCAGGCTAGGTTCTAGCGGAGAGACCCAGTACTTC. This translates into CATSDLFPPPRLGSSGETQYF.

In DNA form, the CDR3 reads TGTGCCAGCAGTGAAGTGCGAGGGCCGGTATGGGAAAAACTGTTTTTT. Translated: CASSEVRGPVWEKLFF. The chain is built from TRBV6-1 and TRBJ1-4; D is uncertain. V was pared by 1 base and J by 8 bases, with 17 bases between. This CDR3 has 16 residues. Germline V gives CDR1 MNHNS, CDR2 SASEGT.

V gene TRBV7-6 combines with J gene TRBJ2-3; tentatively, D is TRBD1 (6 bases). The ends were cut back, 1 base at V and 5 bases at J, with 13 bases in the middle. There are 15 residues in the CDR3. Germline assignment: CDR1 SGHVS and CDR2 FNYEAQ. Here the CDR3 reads CASSLDWGQGDTQYF. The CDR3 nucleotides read TGTGCCAGCAGCTTAGATTGGGGGCAGGGAGATACGCAGTATTTT. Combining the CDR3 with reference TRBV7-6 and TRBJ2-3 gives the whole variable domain GAGVSQSPRYKVTKRGQDVALRCDPISGHVSLYWYRQALGQGPEFLTYFNYEAQQDKSGLPNDRFSAERPEGSISTLTIQRTEQRDSAMYRCASSLDWGQGDTQYFGPGTRLTVL.

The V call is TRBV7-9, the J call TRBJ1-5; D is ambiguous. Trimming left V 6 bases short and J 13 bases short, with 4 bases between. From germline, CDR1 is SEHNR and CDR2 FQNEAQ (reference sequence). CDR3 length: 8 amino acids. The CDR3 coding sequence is TGTGCCAGCAGTTCTCAGCATTTT. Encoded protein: CASSSQHF.

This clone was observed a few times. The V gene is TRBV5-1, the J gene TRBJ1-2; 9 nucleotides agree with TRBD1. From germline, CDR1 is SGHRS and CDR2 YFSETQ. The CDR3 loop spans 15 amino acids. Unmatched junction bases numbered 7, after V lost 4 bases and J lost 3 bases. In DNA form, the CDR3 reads TGCGCCAGCAGCAGACAGGGGGATCGTGACTATGGCTACACCTTC. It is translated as CASSRQGDRDYGYTF. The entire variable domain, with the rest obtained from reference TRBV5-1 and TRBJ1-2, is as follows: KAGVTQTPRYLIKTRGQQVTLSCSPISGHRSVSWYQQTPGQGLQFLFEYFSETQRNKGNFPGRFSGRQFSNSRSEMNVSTLELGDSALYLCASSRQGDRDYGYTFGSGTRLTVV.

DNA for the CDR3: TGTGCCAGCAGCGACGGAGTGGGAGAGACCCAGTACTTC. It translates to CASSDGVGETQYF. V is TRBV9 and J is TRBJ2-5; D unresolved. This CDR3 contains 13 residues. Germline values: CDR1 SGDLS, CDR2 YYNGEE. Trimming left V 3 bases short and J 4 bases short, with 10 bases between.

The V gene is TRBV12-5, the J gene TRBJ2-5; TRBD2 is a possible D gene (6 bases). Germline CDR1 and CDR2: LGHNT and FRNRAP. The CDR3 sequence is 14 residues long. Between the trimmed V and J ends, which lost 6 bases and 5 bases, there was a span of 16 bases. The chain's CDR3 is CASGIGGPRETQYF. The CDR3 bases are TGTGCTAGTGGCATCGGGGGACCTAGGGAGACCCAGTACTTC.

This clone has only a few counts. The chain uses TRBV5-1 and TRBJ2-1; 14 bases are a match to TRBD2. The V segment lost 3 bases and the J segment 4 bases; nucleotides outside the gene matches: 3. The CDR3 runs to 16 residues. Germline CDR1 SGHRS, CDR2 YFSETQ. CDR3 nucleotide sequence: TGCGCCAGCAGCTGGGGGACTAGCGGGGGTTACAATGAGCAGTTCTTC. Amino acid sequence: CASSWGTSGGYNEQFF.

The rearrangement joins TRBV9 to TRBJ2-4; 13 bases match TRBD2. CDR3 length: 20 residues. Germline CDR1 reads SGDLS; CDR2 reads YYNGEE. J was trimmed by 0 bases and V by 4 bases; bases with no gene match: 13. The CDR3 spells CASSPPDGLAGVAAKNIQYF. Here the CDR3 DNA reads TGTGCCAGCAGCCCACCCGACGGACTAGCGGGAGTGGCAGCCAAAAACATTCAGTACTTC.

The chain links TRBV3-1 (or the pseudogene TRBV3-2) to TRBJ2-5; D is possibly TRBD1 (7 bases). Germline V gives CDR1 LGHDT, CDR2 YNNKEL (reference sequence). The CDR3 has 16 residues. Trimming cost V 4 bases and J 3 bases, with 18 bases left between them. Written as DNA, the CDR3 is TGTGCCAGCAGCCCCCAGGGGGGAACCACAAAAGAGACCCAGTACTTC. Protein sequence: CASSPQGGTTKETQYF.

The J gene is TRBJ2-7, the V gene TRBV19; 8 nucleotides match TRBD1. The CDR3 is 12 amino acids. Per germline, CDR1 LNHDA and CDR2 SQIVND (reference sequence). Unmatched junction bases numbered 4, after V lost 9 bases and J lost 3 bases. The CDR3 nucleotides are TGTGCCAGCGGACAGGGAAACTACGAGCAGTACTTC. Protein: CASGQGNYEQYF.